This T cell receptor (beta chain) was recovered during a study of blood T cell repertoires in COVID-19. About the research overall: COVID-19 samples, acute and convalescent, were from the United States, Italy and Spain. T cells, B-cell-depleted T cells, or PBMCs supplied cDNA or gDNA.

In the original workflow: Nucleated cell counts were estimated from reference gene primer amplification. Measured with immunoSEQ multiplex PCR; TCRdb has only the in-frame clones, and not every one. V, J and clone size are taken as reported in that table, and D and trimming were inferred from the DNA itself. The sample has about 40,000 clones; roughly nine tenths are singletons. This clonotype was obtained from a woman in her twenties or thirties in a cohort sampled during active COVID-19. Sequencing was carried out using peripheral blood.

The CDR3 DNA follows: TGTGCCACCAGCCGGACCACAGGCTACGAGCAGTACTTC. It translates to CATSRTTGYEQYF. V gene TRBV24-1 combines with J gene TRBJ2-7, with D perhaps matching TRBD1 (5 bases). V was clipped by 7 bases and J by 3 bases, with 12 bases between them. CDR1 is KGHDR and CDR2 is SFDVKD in the germline V gene. The CDR3 sequence is 13 residues long.